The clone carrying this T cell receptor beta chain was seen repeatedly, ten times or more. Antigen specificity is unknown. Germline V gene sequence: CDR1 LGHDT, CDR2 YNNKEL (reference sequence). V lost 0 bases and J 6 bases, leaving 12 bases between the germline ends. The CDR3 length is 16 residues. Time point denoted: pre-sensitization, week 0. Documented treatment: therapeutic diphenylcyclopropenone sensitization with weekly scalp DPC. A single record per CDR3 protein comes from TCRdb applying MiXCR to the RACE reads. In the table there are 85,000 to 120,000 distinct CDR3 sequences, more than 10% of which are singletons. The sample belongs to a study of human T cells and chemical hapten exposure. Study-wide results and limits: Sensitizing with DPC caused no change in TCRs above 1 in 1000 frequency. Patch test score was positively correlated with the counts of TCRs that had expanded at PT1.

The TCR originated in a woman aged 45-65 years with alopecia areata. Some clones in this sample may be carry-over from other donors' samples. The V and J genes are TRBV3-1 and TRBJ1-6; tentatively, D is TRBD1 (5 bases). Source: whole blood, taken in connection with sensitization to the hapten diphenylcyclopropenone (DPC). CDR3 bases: TGTGCCAGCAGCCAAGAAGCAGGCGGGGGTAATTCACCCCTCCACTTT. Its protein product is CASSQEAGGGNSPLHF. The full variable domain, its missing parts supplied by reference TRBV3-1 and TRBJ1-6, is DTAVSQTPKYLVTQMGNDKSIKCEQNLGHDTMYWYKQDSKKFLKIMFSYNNKELIINETVPNRFSPKSPDKAHLNLHINSLELGDSAVYFCASSQEAGGGNSPLHFGNGTRLTVT.